This TCR beta chain was sequenced for a study of blood T cell repertoires in COVID-19. Study background: Material from acute and convalescent COVID-19 was sourced from the United States, Italy and Spain.

The participants were between roughly 18 and 100 years old and came from some 23 US areas. Participants had their cohort set by participant-reported clinical history. The CDR3 is 17 residues long. V was cut by 0 bases and J by 1 base, with 12 bases left in between. The germline V gene has CDR1 LNHNV and CDR2 YYDKDF (reference sequence). Under the authors' procedure: Researchers report that nucleated cell counts were estimated from reference gene primer amplification. Clones were sequenced by immunoSEQ multiplex PCR, and TCRdb holds only the in-frame ones, with some missing. For V, J and clone size, that table is used; D and trimming come from the DNA. There are some 330,000 clones in the sample; under 95% occur only once, and approximately 17% lies in the top ten.

This clonotype was sampled from a young woman who had recovered from COVID-19. The sample comprised PBMCs or T cells enriched from blood (not recorded which). This rearrangement joins TRBV15 to TRBJ2-2, with TRBD1 as a possible D gene (7 bases). CDR3 protein: CATSRERQGGNTGELFF. The CDR3 bases are TGTGCCACCAGCAGAGAGCGACAGGGAGGGAACACCGGGGAGCTGTTTTTT. The entire variable domain, with the rest obtained from reference TRBV15 and TRBJ2-2, is as follows: DAMVIQNPRYQVTQFGKPVTLSCSQTLNHNVMYWYQQKSSQAPKLLFHYYDKDFNNEADTPDNFQSRRPNTSFCFLDIRSPGLGDTAMYLCATSRERQGGNTGELFFGEGSRLTVL.